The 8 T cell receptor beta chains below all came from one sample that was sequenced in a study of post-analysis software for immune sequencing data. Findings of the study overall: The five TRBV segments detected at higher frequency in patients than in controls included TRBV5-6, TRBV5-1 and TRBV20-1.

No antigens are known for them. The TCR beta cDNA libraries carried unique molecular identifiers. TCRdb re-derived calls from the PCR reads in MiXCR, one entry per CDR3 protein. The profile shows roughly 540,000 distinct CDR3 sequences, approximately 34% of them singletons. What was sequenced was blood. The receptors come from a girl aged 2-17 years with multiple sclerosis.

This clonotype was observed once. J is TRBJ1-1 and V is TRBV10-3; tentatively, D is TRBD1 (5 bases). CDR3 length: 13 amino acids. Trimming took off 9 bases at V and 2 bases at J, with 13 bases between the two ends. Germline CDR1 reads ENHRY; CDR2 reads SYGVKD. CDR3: CAMPQGSNTEAFF. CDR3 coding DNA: TGTGCCATGCCTCAGGGTTCAAACACTGAAGCTTTCTTT.

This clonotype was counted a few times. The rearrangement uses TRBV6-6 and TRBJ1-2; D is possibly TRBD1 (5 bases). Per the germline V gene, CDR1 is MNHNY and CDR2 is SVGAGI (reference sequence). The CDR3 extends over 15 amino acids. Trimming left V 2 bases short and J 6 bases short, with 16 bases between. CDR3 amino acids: CASSYPQEGADGYTF. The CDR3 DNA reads TGTGCCAGCAGTTACCCGCAGGAAGGGGCGGATGGCTACACCTTC.

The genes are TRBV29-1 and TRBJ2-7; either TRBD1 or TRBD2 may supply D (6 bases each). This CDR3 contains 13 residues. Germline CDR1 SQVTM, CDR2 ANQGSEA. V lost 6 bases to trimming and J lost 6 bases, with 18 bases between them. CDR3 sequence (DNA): TGCAGCGTCATCCCGGGGGCGCGTGGCGAGCAGTACTTC. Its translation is CSVIPGARGEQYF.

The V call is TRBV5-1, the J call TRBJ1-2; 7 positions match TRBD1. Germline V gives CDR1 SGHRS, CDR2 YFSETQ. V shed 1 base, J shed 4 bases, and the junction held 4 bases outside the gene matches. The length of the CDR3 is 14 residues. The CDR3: CASSLTGVAYGYTF. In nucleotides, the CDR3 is TGCGCCAGCAGCTTGACAGGGGTGGCCTATGGCTACACCTTC. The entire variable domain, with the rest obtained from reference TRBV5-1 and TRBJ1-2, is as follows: KAGVTQTPRYLIKTRGQQVTLSCSPISGHRSVSWYQQTPGQGLQFLFEYFSETQRNKGNFPGRFSGRQFSNSRSEMNVSTLELGDSALYLCASSLTGVAYGYTFGSGTRLTVV.

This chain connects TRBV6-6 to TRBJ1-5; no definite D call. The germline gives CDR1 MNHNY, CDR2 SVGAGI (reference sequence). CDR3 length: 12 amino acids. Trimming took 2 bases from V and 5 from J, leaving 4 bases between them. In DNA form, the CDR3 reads TGTGCCAGCAGTTACGGGGATCAGCCCCAGCATTTT. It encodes CASSYGDQPQHF.

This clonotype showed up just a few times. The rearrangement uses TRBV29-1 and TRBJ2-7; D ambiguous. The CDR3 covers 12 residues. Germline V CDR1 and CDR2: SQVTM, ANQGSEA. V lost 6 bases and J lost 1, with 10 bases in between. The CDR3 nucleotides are TGCAGCGTGCTGGCCCATTCCTACGAGCAGTACTTC. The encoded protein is CSVLAHSYEQYF.

CDR3 sequence: CASSRDNAYEQYF. The CDR3 nucleotides are TGTGCCAGCAGCCGGGACAATGCCTACGAGCAGTACTTC. The genes are TRBV6-6 and TRBJ2-7; maybe TRBD1 (6 bases). The germline CDR1 and CDR2 sequences are MNHNY and SVGAGI (reference sequence). The CDR3 runs 13 residues. V was clipped by 6 bases and J by 2 bases, with 11 bases between them.

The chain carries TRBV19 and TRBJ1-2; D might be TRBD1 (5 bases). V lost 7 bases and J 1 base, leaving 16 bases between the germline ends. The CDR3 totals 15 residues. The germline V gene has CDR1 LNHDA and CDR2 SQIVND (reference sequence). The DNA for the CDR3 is TGTGCCAGTAAAGGAGGGGTTTCGGGTAACTATGGCTACACCTTC. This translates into CASKGGVSGNYGYTF.